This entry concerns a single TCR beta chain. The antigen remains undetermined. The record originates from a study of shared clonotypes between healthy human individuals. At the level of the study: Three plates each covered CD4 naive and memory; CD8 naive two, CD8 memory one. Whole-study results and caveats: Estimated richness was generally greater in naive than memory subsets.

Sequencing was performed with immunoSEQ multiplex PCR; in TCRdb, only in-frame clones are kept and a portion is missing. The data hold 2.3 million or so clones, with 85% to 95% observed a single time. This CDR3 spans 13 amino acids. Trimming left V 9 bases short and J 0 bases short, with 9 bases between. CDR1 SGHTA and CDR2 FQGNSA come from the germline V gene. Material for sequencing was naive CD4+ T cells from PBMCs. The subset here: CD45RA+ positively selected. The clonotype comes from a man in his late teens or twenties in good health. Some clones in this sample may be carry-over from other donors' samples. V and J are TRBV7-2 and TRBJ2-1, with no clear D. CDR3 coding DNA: TGTGCCAGTTCGAGGAGCTCCTACAATGAGCAGTTCTTC. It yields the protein CASSRSSYNEQFF.